This TCR beta chain was identified in a study of cytotoxic CD8 clonotypes in ibrutinib-treated CLL. Study observations and caveats: Lymph node repertoires were not studied, and sampling times were unmatched.

Remarks on this clone: Its target is not known.

Produced via immunoSEQ multiplex PCR; TCRdb's table is partial and in-frame only. Here the sample spans 60,000 to 65,000 clones, approximately 54% being singletons. This TCR was recovered from a human donor with chronic lymphocytic leukemia. Specimen: PBMCs, collected after 12 months of ibrutinib treatment.

The chain's CDR3 is CSVEGILINTEAFF. The CDR3 DNA reads as TGCAGCGTTGAGGGGATATTGATTAACACTGAAGCTTTCTTT. The V call is TRBV29-1, the J call TRBJ1-1, with unresolved D. The CDR3 length is 14 residues. CDR1 is SQVTM and CDR2 is ANQGSEA in the germline V gene. The V and J ends lost 3 bases and 2 bases respectively, with 13 bases between them.